Shown below are 7 T cell receptor beta chains from a single sample sequenced in a study of molecular identifiers for immune sequencing clone quantification. TCRdb ran MiXCR on the PCR reads and lists one entry per CDR3 protein. Of a few hundred thousand distinct CDR3 sequences listed, 20% to 25% are singletons. The sequenced sample was naive CD8+ T cells from blood, with Jurkat cell RNA spiked in. Subset indicated: FACS-sorted CD8+CD4-CCR7+CD45RA+ naive T cells. Every receptor here comes from a human donor in good health. Some libraries in this study had Jurkat cell RNA spiked in.

The table lists this clonotype with a few counts. The chain links TRBV19 to TRBJ1-1, with a possible D match to TRBD1 (6 bases). Germline lookup yields CDR1 LNHDA and CDR2 SQIVND (reference sequence). V lost 4 bases to trimming and J lost 6 bases, with 12 bases between them. The CDR3 length is 13 residues. This chain's CDR3 is CASSTTGWSEAFF. The CDR3 DNA is TGTGCCAGTAGTACGACAGGCTGGTCTGAAGCTTTCTTT.

This clonotype has a handful of counts. The rearrangement uses TRBV11-2 and TRBJ2-5, with D uncertain. Germline V gene sequence: CDR1 SGHAT, CDR2 FQNNGV. The CDR3 covers 12 residues. Deletions cut 6 bases from V and 5 bases from J, with 10 bases between. The CDR3 DNA sequence: TGTGCCAGCAGTCCAGCGCCGGAGACCCAGTACTTC. Translation gives CASSPAPETQYF. The full variable domain, with the rest looked up from reference TRBV11-2 and TRBJ2-5, is EAGVAQSPRYKIIEKRQSVAFWCNPISGHATLYWYQQILGQGPKLLIQFQNNGVVDDSQLPKDRFSAERLKGVDSTLKIQPAKLEDSAVYLCASSPAPETQYFGPGTRLLVL.

V and J are TRBV7-9 and TRBJ2-7; 9 nucleotides line up with TRBD1. CDR1 is SEHNR, CDR2 FQNEAQ, per germline (reference sequence). V was clipped by 2 bases and J by 4 bases; unmatched bases: 6. There are 15 residues in the CDR3. Written as DNA, the CDR3 is TGTGCCAGCAGCTTACGACAGGGGGTGAAGTACGAGCAGTACTTC. It encodes CASSLRQGVKYEQYF.

Many counts were recorded for this clonotype. V and J are TRBV5-1 and TRBJ2-2; the D gene is possibly TRBD1 (6 bases). CDR3 length equals 16 residues. Trimming pared 7 bases from V and 5 bases from J, leaving 21 bases between. Germline V gene data show CDR1 as SGHRS and CDR2 as YFSETQ. CDR3 nucleotide sequence: TGCGCCAGCGAACTCAACGAGGGGCAGGGGACCGGGGAGCTGTTTTTT. Its translation: CASELNEGQGTGELFF.

This chain uses TRBV6-6 with TRBJ1-4; D unresolved. CDR1 and CDR2 from the germline V gene are MNHNY and SVGAGI (reference sequence). The CDR3 sequence is 14 residues long. The V and J ends lost 0 bases and 4 bases respectively, with 6 bases between them. The CDR3 coding sequence is TGTGCCAGCAGTTACTCCAGTTTTAATGAAAAACTGTTTTTT. It yields the protein CASSYSSFNEKLFF.

This clonotype was detected many times. This chain joins TRBV7-2 and TRBJ2-1; 9 nucleotides align to TRBD2. This CDR3 is 14 amino acids long. Germline values: CDR1 SGHTA, CDR2 FQGNSA. V lost 2 bases, J lost 9 bases, and 5 bases stayed unmatched. The CDR3 here is CASSLQREAVEQFF. CDR3 nucleotides: TGTGCCAGCAGCTTACAGCGGGAGGCGGTTGAGCAGTTCTTC.

The J gene is TRBJ2-7, the V gene TRBV29-1; TRBD1 agrees at 11 bases. The CDR3 contains 14 residues. Germline assignment: CDR1 SQVTM and CDR2 ANQGSEA. The J segment lost 5 bases and the V segment lost 6 bases, leaving 9 bases of the junction unmatched. CDR3 residues: CSVDKGTGGNEQYF. DNA of the CDR3: TGCAGCGTAGATAAGGGGACAGGGGGAAACGAGCAGTACTTC.